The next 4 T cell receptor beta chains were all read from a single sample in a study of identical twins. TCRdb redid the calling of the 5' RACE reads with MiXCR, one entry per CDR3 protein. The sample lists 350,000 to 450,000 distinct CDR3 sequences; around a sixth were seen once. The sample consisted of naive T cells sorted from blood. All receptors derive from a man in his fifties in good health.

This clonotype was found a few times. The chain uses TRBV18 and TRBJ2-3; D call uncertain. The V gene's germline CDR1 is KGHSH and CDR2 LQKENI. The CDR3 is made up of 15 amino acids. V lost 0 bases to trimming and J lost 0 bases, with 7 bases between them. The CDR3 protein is CASSPPAPSTDTQYF. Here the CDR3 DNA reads TGTGCCAGCTCACCACCGGCTCCTAGCACAGATACGCAGTATTTT.

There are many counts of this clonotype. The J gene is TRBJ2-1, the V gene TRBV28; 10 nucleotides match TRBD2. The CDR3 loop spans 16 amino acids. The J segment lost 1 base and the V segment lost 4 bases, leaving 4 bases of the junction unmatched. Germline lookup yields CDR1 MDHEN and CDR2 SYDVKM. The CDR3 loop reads CASSSLTSGSYNEQFF. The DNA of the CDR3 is TGTGCCAGCAGTTCCCTGACTAGCGGGTCCTACAATGAGCAGTTCTTC.

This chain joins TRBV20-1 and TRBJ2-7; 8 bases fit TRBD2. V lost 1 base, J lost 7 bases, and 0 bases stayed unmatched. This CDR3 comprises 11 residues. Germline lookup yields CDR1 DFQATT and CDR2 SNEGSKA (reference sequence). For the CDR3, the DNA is TGCAGTGCTAGAGGACTAGCGGAGCAGTACTTC. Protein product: CSARGLAEQYF.

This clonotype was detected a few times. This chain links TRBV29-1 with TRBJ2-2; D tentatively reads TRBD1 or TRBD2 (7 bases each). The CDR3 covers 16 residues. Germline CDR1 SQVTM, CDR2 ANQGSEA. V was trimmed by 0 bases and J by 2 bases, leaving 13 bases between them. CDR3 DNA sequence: TGCAGCGTTGAAGATCAGGGGGGGCTCAACACCGGGGAGCTGTTTTTT. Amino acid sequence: CSVEDQGGLNTGELFF.